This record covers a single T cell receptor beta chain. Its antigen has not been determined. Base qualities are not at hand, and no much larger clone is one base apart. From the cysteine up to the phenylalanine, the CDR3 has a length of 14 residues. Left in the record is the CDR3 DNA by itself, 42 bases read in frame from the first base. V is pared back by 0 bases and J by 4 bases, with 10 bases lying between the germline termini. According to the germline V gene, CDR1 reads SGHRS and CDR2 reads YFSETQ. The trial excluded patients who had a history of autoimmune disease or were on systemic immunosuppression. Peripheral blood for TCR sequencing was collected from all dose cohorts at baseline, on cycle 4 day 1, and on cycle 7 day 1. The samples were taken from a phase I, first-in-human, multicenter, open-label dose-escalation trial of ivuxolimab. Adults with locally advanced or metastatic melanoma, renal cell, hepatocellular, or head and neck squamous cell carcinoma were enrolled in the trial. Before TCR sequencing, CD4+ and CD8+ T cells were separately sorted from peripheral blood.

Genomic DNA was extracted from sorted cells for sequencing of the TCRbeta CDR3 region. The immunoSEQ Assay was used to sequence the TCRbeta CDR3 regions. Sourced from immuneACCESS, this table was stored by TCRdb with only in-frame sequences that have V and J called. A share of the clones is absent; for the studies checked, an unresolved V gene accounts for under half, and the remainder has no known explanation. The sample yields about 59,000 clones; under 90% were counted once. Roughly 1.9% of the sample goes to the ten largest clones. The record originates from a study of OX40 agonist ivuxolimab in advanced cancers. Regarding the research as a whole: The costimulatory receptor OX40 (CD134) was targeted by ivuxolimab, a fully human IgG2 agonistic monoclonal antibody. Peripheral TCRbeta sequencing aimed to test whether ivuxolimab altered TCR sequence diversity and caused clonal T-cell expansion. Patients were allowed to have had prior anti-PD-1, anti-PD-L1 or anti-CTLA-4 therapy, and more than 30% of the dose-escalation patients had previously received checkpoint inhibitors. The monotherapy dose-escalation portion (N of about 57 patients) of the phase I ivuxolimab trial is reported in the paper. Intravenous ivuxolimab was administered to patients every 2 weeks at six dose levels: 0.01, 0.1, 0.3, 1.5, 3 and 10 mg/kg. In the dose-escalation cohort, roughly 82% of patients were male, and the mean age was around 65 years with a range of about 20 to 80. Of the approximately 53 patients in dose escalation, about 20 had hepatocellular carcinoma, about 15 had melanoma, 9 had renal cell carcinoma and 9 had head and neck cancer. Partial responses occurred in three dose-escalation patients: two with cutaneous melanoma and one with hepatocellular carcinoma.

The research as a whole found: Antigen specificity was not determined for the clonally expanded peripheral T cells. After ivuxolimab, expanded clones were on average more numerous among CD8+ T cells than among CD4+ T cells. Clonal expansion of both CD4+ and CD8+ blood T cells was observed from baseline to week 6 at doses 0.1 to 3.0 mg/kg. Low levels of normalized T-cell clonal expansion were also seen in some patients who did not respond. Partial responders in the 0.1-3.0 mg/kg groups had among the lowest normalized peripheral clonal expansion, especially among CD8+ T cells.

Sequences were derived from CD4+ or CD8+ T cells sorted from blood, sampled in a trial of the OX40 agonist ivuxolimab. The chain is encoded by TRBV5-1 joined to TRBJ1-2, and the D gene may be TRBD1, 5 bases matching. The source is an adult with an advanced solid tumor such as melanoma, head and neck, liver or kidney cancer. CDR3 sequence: CASSLGGESYGYTF. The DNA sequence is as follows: TGCGCCAGCAGCTTGGGAGGGGAGAGCTATGGCTACACCTTC. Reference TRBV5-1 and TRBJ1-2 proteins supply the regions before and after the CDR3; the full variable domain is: KAGVTQTPRYLIKTRGQQVTLSCSPISGHRSVSWYQQTPGQGLQFLFEYFSETQRNKGNFPGRFSGRQFSNSRSEMNVSTLELGDSALYLCASSLGGESYGYTFGSGTRLTVV.